These 3 T cell receptor beta chains were all obtained from the same sample, sequenced in a study of T cell repertoires in cytomegalovirus infection. These receptors are not linked to any known antigen. MiXCR, applied by TCRdb to the reads, yields one record per CDR3 protein. This repertoire shows under 850,000 distinct CDR3 sequences, about 33% found once; its top ten account for approximately 18%. The sequences come from cultured PBMCs, collected from culture after CMV antigen stimulation. All receptors derive from a human donor in good health (CMV status not recorded). Some clones in this sample may be carry-over from other donors' samples.

The V gene is TRBV7-2, the J gene TRBJ1-4, with 8 bases aligning to TRBD1. With 3 bases clipped from V and 7 bases from J, the junction kept 1 base outside the gene matches. Germline assignment: CDR1 SGHTA and CDR2 FQGNSA. The CDR3 extends over 13 amino acids. This CDR3 is CASSFDRGEKLFF. The DNA for the CDR3 is TGTGCCAGCAGCTTCGACAGGGGTGAAAAACTGTTTTTT.

The gene calls are TRBV6-5 and TRBJ2-5; tentatively, D is TRBD2 (5 bases). Germline loops: CDR1 MNHEY, CDR2 SVGAGI. This CDR3 region has 14 residues. Trimming stripped 8 bases from V and 2 bases from J, with 15 bases between. The CDR3 sequence is CASRVRGQQETQYF. For the CDR3, the DNA is TGTGCCAGCCGGGTCCGGGGTCAACAAGAGACCCAGTACTTC.

This chain's CDR3 is CASSRPGLAGEIAKNIQYF. DNA for the CDR3: TGTGCCAGCAGCCGTCCGGGACTAGCGGGGGAAATAGCCAAAAACATTCAGTACTTC. This chain joins TRBV5-4 and TRBJ2-4, with TRBD2 matching over 14 bases. Germline CDR1 and CDR2: SGHNT and YYREEE (reference sequence). V shed 4 bases, J shed 0 bases, and the junction held 9 bases outside the gene matches. The CDR3 extends over 19 amino acids.